These T cell receptor beta chains were read from a single sample in a study of blood T cell repertoires in COVID-19. Only in-frame clones appear in the TCRdb table, and some are missing; sequencing was by immunoSEQ multiplex PCR. The repertoire includes about 97,000 clones, around four fifths of them detected once, and 3.5% to 5.5% sits in the top ten. Material: peripheral blood. The receptors derive from a human donor in a cohort sampled during active COVID-19. CDR3s include the opening cysteine and the closing phenylalanine or tryptophan. Fields, in order: CDR3 DNA, CDR3 protein, clone size, V gene, D gene, J gene. A D gene is named only where the DNA matches it firmly. Part of the rows lack a size; the others show once, few, many or a class for expanded clones.

CDR3nt: TGTGCCAGCATTCTCGAGGGGGGGCTCCCGTATTTT
CDR3aa: CASILEGGLPYF
abundance: once
v_gene: TRBV12-3/TRBV12-4
d_gene: -
j_gene: TRBJ2-3

CDR3nt: TGCGCCAGTACAACACTAGGGAGGGGGAATGAGCAGTTCTTC
CDR3aa: CASTTLGRGNEQFF
abundance: -
v_gene: TRBV5-1
d_gene: -
j_gene: TRBJ2-1

CDR3nt: TGTGCCAGCAGAACGACAGGAGTTCGGGGCTACACCTTC
CDR3aa: CASRTTGVRGYTF
abundance: -
v_gene: TRBV28
d_gene: -
j_gene: TRBJ1-2

CDR3nt: TGTGCCAGCAGTAAGGACAGGGCCTCTGGAAACACCATATATTTT
CDR3aa: CASSKDRASGNTIYF
abundance: -
v_gene: TRBV7-7
d_gene: TRBD1
j_gene: TRBJ1-3

CDR3nt: TGTGCCAGCAGGGCCCATAATAACTATGGCTACACCTTC
CDR3aa: CASRAHNNYGYTF
abundance: -
v_gene: TRBV28
d_gene: -
j_gene: TRBJ1-2

CDR3nt: TGTGCCAGTACCCCCCCCGGACACACCAATCAGCCCCAGCATTTT
CDR3aa: CASTPPGHTNQPQHF
abundance: -
v_gene: TRBV19
d_gene: -
j_gene: TRBJ1-5

CDR3nt: TGTGCCAGCAAAACAGGTCCGCAGGGCACTGAAGCTTTCTTT
CDR3aa: CASKTGPQGTEAFF
abundance: -
v_gene: TRBV6-5
d_gene: -
j_gene: TRBJ1-1

CDR3nt: TGTGCCTGGAGGGTAGCGGGGGCCCAAGAGACCCAGTACTTC
CDR3aa: CAWRVAGAQETQYF
abundance: once
v_gene: TRBV30
d_gene: TRBD2
j_gene: TRBJ2-5

CDR3nt: TGCAGCGTTACTTCACGGAACACTGAAGCTTTCTTT
CDR3aa: CSVTSRNTEAFF
abundance: -
v_gene: TRBV29-1
d_gene: -
j_gene: TRBJ1-1

CDR3nt: TGTGCCAGTAGTACGGACAGGGATCAGCCCCAGCATTTT
CDR3aa: CASSTDRDQPQHF
abundance: -
v_gene: TRBV19
d_gene: TRBD1
j_gene: TRBJ1-5

CDR3nt: TGCGCCAGCAGCCGCCAATTCCAGGGGGCCAAAGAGACCCAGTACTTC
CDR3aa: CASSRQFQGAKETQYF
abundance: -
v_gene: TRBV4-1
d_gene: TRBD1
j_gene: TRBJ2-5

CDR3nt: TGTGCCAGCAGCCGGGACAGCTCCTACAATGAGCAGTTCTTC
CDR3aa: CASSRDSSYNEQFF
abundance: -
v_gene: TRBV2
d_gene: TRBD1
j_gene: TRBJ2-1

CDR3nt: TGCGCCAGCAGCTTGGGGTGGGAGAACTATGGCTACACCTTC
CDR3aa: CASSLGWENYGYTF
abundance: once
v_gene: TRBV5-1
d_gene: -
j_gene: TRBJ1-2

CDR3nt: TGTGCCAGCAGCTCACAGGGCCGCATGAACACTGAAGCTTTCTTT
CDR3aa: CASSSQGRMNTEAFF
abundance: -
v_gene: TRBV7-2
d_gene: -
j_gene: TRBJ1-1

CDR3nt: TGTGCCAGCTCCGTATTGAACACTGAAGCTTTCTTT
CDR3aa: CASSVLNTEAFF
abundance: -
v_gene: TRBV7-9
d_gene: -
j_gene: TRBJ1-1

CDR3nt: TGTGCCAGCAGTTCCGTCCCCAGGGGAAAAAACTCCTACGAGCAGTACTTC
CDR3aa: CASSSVPRGKNSYEQYF
abundance: -
v_gene: TRBV27
d_gene: -
j_gene: TRBJ2-7

CDR3nt: TGCGCCAGCAAGGGACAGGGTGCCTCTAGCACAGATACGCAGTATTTT
CDR3aa: CASKGQGASSTDTQYF
abundance: -
v_gene: TRBV5-1
d_gene: TRBD1
j_gene: TRBJ2-3

CDR3nt: TGTGCCAGCAGTCTAACAGATATGAACACTGAAGCTTTCTTT
CDR3aa: CASSLTDMNTEAFF
abundance: -
v_gene: TRBV6-5
d_gene: -
j_gene: TRBJ1-1

CDR3nt: TGTGCCAGCAGCCAACTAATAAGACAGCACACAGATACGCAGTATTTT
CDR3aa: CASSQLIRQHTDTQYF
abundance: -
v_gene: TRBV3-1/TRBV3-2
d_gene: -
j_gene: TRBJ2-3

CDR3nt: TGTGCCAGCAGCTTAGCCGGTCCCCTCGGAAACACCATATATTTT
CDR3aa: CASSLAGPLGNTIYF
abundance: -
v_gene: TRBV7-2
d_gene: -
j_gene: TRBJ1-3

CDR3nt: TGCGCCAGCAGCCAAGAGACAGGGGTGGCTCGTGGCTACACCTTC
CDR3aa: CASSQETGVARGYTF
abundance: -
v_gene: TRBV4-3
d_gene: TRBD1
j_gene: TRBJ1-2

CDR3nt: TGTGCCAGCCTACGTGAGAGCGCTGAAGCTTTCTTT
CDR3aa: CASLRESAEAFF
abundance: once
v_gene: TRBV19
d_gene: -
j_gene: TRBJ1-1

CDR3nt: TGTGCCAGCCGGGGCAGCGGGGGTGCCCAAGAGACCCAGTACTTC
CDR3aa: CASRGSGGAQETQYF
abundance: few
v_gene: TRBV6-5
d_gene: TRBD2
j_gene: TRBJ2-5

CDR3nt: TGTGCCAATTCCCTAGGGTTGCGGGGGGACGGGTACTTC
CDR3aa: CANSLGLRGDGYF
abundance: -
v_gene: TRBV5-3
d_gene: TRBD2
j_gene: TRBJ2-7

CDR3nt: TGTGCCAGCTCACCCCAGAGCACAGATACGCAGTATTTT
CDR3aa: CASSPQSTDTQYF
abundance: -
v_gene: TRBV18
d_gene: -
j_gene: TRBJ2-3

CDR3nt: TGTGCCAGCAGCTTAACTAGCGGGCACACCGGGGAGCTGTTTTTT
CDR3aa: CASSLTSGHTGELFF
abundance: -
v_gene: TRBV7-3
d_gene: TRBD2
j_gene: TRBJ2-2

CDR3nt: TGTGCCAGCAGCTCAAGGGGCGAAGGGAATTCACCCCTCCACTTT
CDR3aa: CASSSRGEGNSPLHF
abundance: -
v_gene: TRBV7-2
d_gene: -
j_gene: TRBJ1-6

CDR3nt: TGTGCCAGTAGTGCGGGGGTCCAAGAGACCCAGTACTTC
CDR3aa: CASSAGVQETQYF
abundance: -
v_gene: TRBV19
d_gene: TRBD2
j_gene: TRBJ2-5

CDR3nt: TGTGCCAGCGCCCGCGACAGGGGGCCGGAGGAGACCCAGTACTTC
CDR3aa: CASARDRGPEETQYF
abundance: -
v_gene: TRBV2
d_gene: TRBD1
j_gene: TRBJ2-5

CDR3nt: TGTGCCAGCAGCGTAGAGGTAGGCAGGTACAATGAGCAGTTCTTC
CDR3aa: CASSVEVGRYNEQFF
abundance: -
v_gene: TRBV9
d_gene: -
j_gene: TRBJ2-1

CDR3nt: TGTGCCATGACGGGCGGGGGGGCTAACACCGGGGAGCTGTTTTTT
CDR3aa: CAMTGGGANTGELFF
abundance: -
v_gene: TRBV27
d_gene: TRBD2
j_gene: TRBJ2-2

CDR3nt: TGCGCCAGCAGCTTGGCCGGGACTTCACAAGAGACCCAGTACTTC
CDR3aa: CASSLAGTSQETQYF
abundance: -
v_gene: TRBV5-1
d_gene: -
j_gene: TRBJ2-5

CDR3nt: TGTGCCAGCAGTGATCGACAGGTACTGAGTCAGCCCCAGCATTTT
CDR3aa: CASSDRQVLSQPQHF
abundance: -
v_gene: TRBV6-1
d_gene: -
j_gene: TRBJ1-5

CDR3nt: TGTGCCAGCAGCGTGCAGGGGCGCGTCTCCTACAATGAGCAGTTCTTC
CDR3aa: CASSVQGRVSYNEQFF
abundance: -
v_gene: TRBV9
d_gene: -
j_gene: TRBJ2-1

CDR3nt: TGTGCCAGCAGCGGCGGGGGTATCCCGGGTACGCAGTATTTT
CDR3aa: CASSGGGIPGTQYF
abundance: -
v_gene: TRBV7-2
d_gene: TRBD2
j_gene: TRBJ2-3

CDR3nt: TGTGCCAGCGGGACTAGCGGGGGCCCGCAAGAGACCCAGTACTTC
CDR3aa: CASGTSGGPQETQYF
abundance: -
v_gene: TRBV28
d_gene: TRBD2
j_gene: TRBJ2-5

CDR3nt: TGTGCCAGCAGCGTTAGATCGGGGTATAACTATGGCTACACCTTC
CDR3aa: CASSVRSGYNYGYTF
abundance: -
v_gene: TRBV9
d_gene: -
j_gene: TRBJ1-2

CDR3nt: TGTGCCAGCAGTGGGGACAGGGCCTCGCGCCGGGGTACGCAGTATTTT
CDR3aa: CASSGDRASRRGTQYF
abundance: -
v_gene: TRBV6-1
d_gene: TRBD1
j_gene: TRBJ2-3

CDR3nt: TGTGCCACCGCGGTGGAAAATTCACCCCTCCACTTT
CDR3aa: CATAVENSPLHF
abundance: -
v_gene: TRBV11-2
d_gene: -
j_gene: TRBJ1-6

CDR3nt: TGCAGTGCTCCGTCCCGTGCTGAAGCTTTCTTT
CDR3aa: CSAPSRAEAFF
abundance: -
v_gene: TRBV20-1
d_gene: -
j_gene: TRBJ1-1

CDR3nt: TGCGCCAGCAGCTTGGACTTCTATGGCTACACCTTC
CDR3aa: CASSLDFYGYTF
abundance: -
v_gene: TRBV5-1
d_gene: -
j_gene: TRBJ1-2

CDR3nt: TGTGCCAGTAGTATAGTTGGCGGACAGCTCCCTACGAAGCAGTACTTC
CDR3aa: CASSIVGGQLPTKQYF
abundance: once
v_gene: TRBV19
d_gene: -
j_gene: TRBJ2-7

CDR3nt: TGTGCCAGCAGCCCCCGTTGGGGCCTGAACACCGGGGAGCTGTTTTTT
CDR3aa: CASSPRWGLNTGELFF
abundance: -
v_gene: TRBV7-2
d_gene: -
j_gene: TRBJ2-2

CDR3nt: TGTGCCAGCAGTTCAGCAGGGATTACCGGGGAGCTGTTTTTT
CDR3aa: CASSSAGITGELFF
abundance: -
v_gene: TRBV28
d_gene: -
j_gene: TRBJ2-2

CDR3nt: TGTGCCAGCAACCTAGCGGGGGGGCTGGGTGAGCAGTACTTC
CDR3aa: CASNLAGGLGEQYF
abundance: few
v_gene: TRBV7-2
d_gene: TRBD2
j_gene: TRBJ2-7

CDR3nt: TGTGCCAGCACCGTGACAGGCACCAACACTGAAGCTTTCTTT
CDR3aa: CASTVTGTNTEAFF
abundance: -
v_gene: TRBV27
d_gene: -
j_gene: TRBJ1-1

CDR3nt: TGTGCCAGCAGACCCTCACTAGCGGGGAACACCGGGGAGCTGTTTTTT
CDR3aa: CASRPSLAGNTGELFF
abundance: -
v_gene: TRBV28
d_gene: TRBD2
j_gene: TRBJ2-2

CDR3nt: TGCGCCAGCAGACAAGTTTACAGGGGGGCGGGCACCGGGGAGCTGTTTTTT
CDR3aa: CASRQVYRGAGTGELFF
abundance: -
v_gene: TRBV5-1
d_gene: TRBD1
j_gene: TRBJ2-2

CDR3nt: TGCGCCAGCAGCTTGGAGACTCTGAGTGACAATGAGCAGTTCTTC
CDR3aa: CASSLETLSDNEQFF
abundance: -
v_gene: TRBV5-1
d_gene: -
j_gene: TRBJ2-1

CDR3nt: TGTGCCACCAGTGATTTTGTCTTCGCTAGCGGGGCGAAAGGCGGGGAGCTGTTTTTT
CDR3aa: CATSDFVFASGAKGGELFF
abundance: -
v_gene: TRBV24-1
d_gene: TRBD2
j_gene: TRBJ2-2

CDR3nt: TGTGCCAGCAGTGGGTGGGGGCGAAATCAGCCCCAGCATTTT
CDR3aa: CASSGWGRNQPQHF
abundance: -
v_gene: TRBV2
d_gene: -
j_gene: TRBJ1-5

CDR3nt: TGCGCCAGCAGTCAAGGAGGGCACGGCACAGATACGCAGTATTTT
CDR3aa: CASSQGGHGTDTQYF
abundance: -
v_gene: TRBV5-1
d_gene: -
j_gene: TRBJ2-3

CDR3nt: TGTGCCAGCTCACTATTTTCCCCTGGGACAGGGGGCGTTTACGAGCAGTACTTC
CDR3aa: CASSLFSPGTGGVYEQYF
abundance: -
v_gene: TRBV18
d_gene: TRBD1
j_gene: TRBJ2-7

CDR3nt: TGTGCCAGCAGCCAAGATGAGACCCTCTTCCCACTATACGAGCAGTACTTC
CDR3aa: CASSQDETLFPLYEQYF
abundance: -
v_gene: TRBV14
d_gene: -
j_gene: TRBJ2-7

CDR3nt: TGTGCCAGCAGTCCCGGCGGGGACATTCAGTACTTC
CDR3aa: CASSPGGDIQYF
abundance: -
v_gene: TRBV6-4
d_gene: -
j_gene: TRBJ2-4

CDR3nt: TGCGCCAGCAGCTTGACTAGCGGGGTAACCAGCATCTACAATGAGCAGTTCTTC
CDR3aa: CASSLTSGVTSIYNEQFF
abundance: -
v_gene: TRBV5-1
d_gene: TRBD2
j_gene: TRBJ2-1

CDR3nt: TGTGCCAGCAGCCAAGATTGGAGCGGGGCACCCCTCCACTTT
CDR3aa: CASSQDWSGAPLHF
abundance: -
v_gene: TRBV3-1/TRBV3-2
d_gene: -
j_gene: TRBJ1-6

CDR3nt: TGTGCCAGCAGTTTAAGGACAGGAGGCTCTGGAAACACCATATATTTT
CDR3aa: CASSLRTGGSGNTIYF
abundance: -
v_gene: TRBV28
d_gene: TRBD1
j_gene: TRBJ1-3

CDR3nt: TGTGCCAGCAGTCCCGATGGTCGAAGGCGGGGGCTGTACTTC
CDR3aa: CASSPDGRRRGLYF
abundance: -
v_gene: TRBV6-5
d_gene: -
j_gene: TRBJ2-7